Given below is one TCR beta chain in context. The antigen remains undetermined. The data belong to a study of CD8 T cells in Susac syndrome. Notes on the study in general: TEMRA cells and active patients showed peak Susac CD8+ clonal expansion.

TCR beta was sequenced from blood CD8+ and CD4+ T cells. Germline lookup yields CDR1 SEHNR and CDR2 FQNEAQ (reference sequence). This CDR3 spans 14 amino acids. Deletions cut 1 base from V and 4 bases from J, with 9 bases between. About 0.5 to 1 ug RNA was reverse transcribed with random hexamers. immunoSEQ multiplex PCR amplified TCR beta CDR3 across 54 Vbeta, 13 Jbeta. TCRdb re-called the immunoSEQ multiplex PCR reads through MiXCR, storing one row per CDR3 protein. Counted here are about 120,000 distinct CDR3 sequences, around 95% occurring once; the ten biggest clones make up 0.21%. The receptor comes from a human donor with Susac syndrome. The V gene is TRBV7-9, the J gene TRBJ2-3; D call uncertain. Sample: CD8+ T cells from PBMCs. This CDR3 is CASSLVYQADTQYF. CDR3 bases: TGTGCCAGCAGCTTAGTCTACCAAGCAGATACGCAGTATTTT.